This TCR beta chain came from a study of blood T cell repertoires in COVID-19. As for the study in general: Acute and convalescent COVID-19 samples came from the United States, Italy and Spain. Sample material is recorded as cDNA or gDNA derived from T cells, B-cell-depleted T cells, or PBMCs.

The protocol was immunoSEQ multiplex PCR, while the TCRdb copy is restricted to in-frame clones and leaves out a portion. Found here are roughly 260,000 clones, about 88% of them singletons; the top ten hold roughly 4%. Germline values: CDR1 SGHVS, CDR2 FQNEAQ. CDR3 length: 16 residues. V was pared by 5 bases and J by 1 base, with 9 bases of the junction left unmatched. The specimen sequenced was peripheral blood. The chain couples TRBV7-8 to TRBJ1-1; 8 nucleotides match TRBD1. This TCR was sampled from a man aged 60 to 75 who had recovered from COVID-19. The CDR3 bases are TGTGCCAGCAGCCGAGGACAGGGCGGCCCGAACACTGAAGCTTTCTTT. The encoded protein is CASSRGQGGPNTEAFF.